The 22 T cell receptor beta chains below come from one sample, sequenced in a study of cytomegalovirus exposure and HLA in healthy donors. Primers included in the PCR were 60 Vbeta and 13 Jbeta primers. Clones were read by immunoSEQ multiplex PCR, and TCRdb kept only the in-frame ones, dropping some. This table holds approximately 140,000 clones, roughly four fifths found once. The sequencing input was PBMCs. The receptors were sampled from a woman aged 45-65 years in good health and CMV-seropositive.

The gene calls are TRBV5-1 and TRBJ2-2; D might be TRBD1 (5 bases). Germline V CDR1 and CDR2: SGHRS, YFSETQ. The germline V and J ends were trimmed by 4 bases and 0 bases, with 10 bases remaining between them. The CDR3 runs to 15 residues. CDR3 nucleotides: TGCGCCAGCAGCGGTGACAGCTCGAACACCGGGGAGCTGTTTTTT. It codes for CASSGDSSNTGELFF.

The genes are TRBV4-1 and TRBJ1-1, with D possibly matching TRBD1 (5 bases). V lost 1 base and J 3 bases, leaving 9 bases between the germline ends. CDR3 length equals 14 residues. Germline V gene lookup returns CDR1 MGHRA and CDR2 YSYEKL. Here the CDR3 DNA reads TGCGCCAGCAGCCAAGTACAGGTTGACACTGAAGCTTTCTTT. Its translation: CASSQVQVDTEAFF.

A note on this clone: A read error may produce the germline difference seen at one junction end. The chain is built from TRBV7-7 and TRBJ2-1, with 10 nucleotides matching TRBD2. The CDR3 loop spans 15 amino acids. CDR1 and CDR2 (germline): SSHAT, FNYEAQ (reference sequence). This CDR3 is CASSFASGGSNEQFF. CDR3 coding DNA: TGTGCTAGCAGCTTCGCTAGCGGGGGATCAAATGAGCAGTTCTTC.

This chain uses TRBV19 with TRBJ1-5; no clear D. CDR1 LNHDA and CDR2 SQIVND come from the germline V gene (reference sequence). The CDR3 has 13 residues. The germline V and J ends were trimmed by 5 bases and 5 bases, with 10 bases remaining between them. CDR3 coding DNA: TGTGCCAGTAGTTCATCTATAGATCAGCCCCAGCATTTT. Translation gives CASSSSIDQPQHF.

J is TRBJ2-7 and V is TRBV30, with D maybe TRBD1 (6 bases). V lost 4 bases to trimming and J lost 4 bases, with 14 bases between them. From germline, CDR1 is GTSNPN and CDR2 SVGIG (reference sequence). The CDR3 has 13 residues. The CDR3: CAWTGASPYEQYF. The CDR3 DNA reads TGTGCCTGGACAGGGGCATCTCCTTACGAGCAGTACTTC. The full variable domain, in which reference TRBV30 and TRBJ2-7 provide the parts outside the CDR3, is SQTIHQWPATLVQPVGSPLSLECTVEGTSNPNLYWYRQAAGRGLQLLFYSVGIGQISSEVPQNLSASRPQDRQFILSSKKLLLSDSGFYLCAWTGASPYEQYFGPGTRLTVT.

This clone showed up many times. V and J are TRBV6-4 and TRBJ2-2, with D perhaps TRBD2 (6 bases). Germline-derived CDR1 and CDR2 are MRHNA and SNTAGT. This CDR3 contains 14 residues. With 11 bases removed from V and 0 bases from J, the gap between germline ends came to 13 bases. CDR3 bases: TGTGCCGGCGGACTAAACGCGAACACCGGGGAGCTGTTTTTT. The encoded protein is CAGGLNANTGELFF.

The genes are TRBV27 and TRBJ2-6, with TRBD1 matching over 7 bases. Germline CDR1 and CDR2: MNHEY and SMNVEV (reference sequence). The length of the CDR3 is 18 residues. The junction had 10 bases not matched to a gene; V was cut back by 5 bases and J by 0 bases. The CDR3, as DNA: TGTGCCAGCAGTGTTCTGTGGGACAGCCGCTCTGGGGCCAACGTCCTGACTTTC. Translation gives CASSVLWDSRSGANVLTF.

This CDR3 reads CASSPRDRNTEAFF. The CDR3 DNA reads as TGTGCCAGCTCACCACGAGACAGGAACACTGAAGCTTTCTTT. The chain employs TRBV18 and TRBJ1-1; possible D gene TRBD1, 5 bases. Trimming pared 1 base from V and 1 base from J, leaving 7 bases between. Germline V lookup: CDR1 KGHSH, CDR2 LQKENI. This CDR3 is 14 amino acids long.

This chain uses TRBV19 with TRBJ2-7, with TRBD1 matching over 8 bases. V gave up 6 bases and J gave up 2 bases; unmatched junction bases: 6. CDR1 is LNHDA and CDR2 is SQIVND in the germline V gene (reference sequence). This CDR3 comprises 14 residues. Here the CDR3 reads CASSDRGATYEQYF. CDR3 DNA: TGTGCCAGTAGCGACAGGGGCGCTACCTACGAGCAGTACTTC.

This clone was detected once. The gene calls are TRBV7-3 and TRBJ2-1; D not resolved. The CDR3 consists of 15 residues. Germline-derived CDR1 and CDR2 are SGHTA and FQGTGA. V was clipped by 3 bases and J by 0 bases, with 9 bases between them. The CDR3 bases are TGTGCCAGCAGCTTTATGCGGAGCTCCTACAATGAGCAGTTCTTC. Translation: CASSFMRSSYNEQFF.

The chain links TRBV4-3 to TRBJ2-2, with 7 positions matching TRBD2. The CDR3 spans 16 residues. V was clipped by 3 bases and J by 1 base; unmatched bases: 5. Germline CDR1 LGHNA, CDR2 YSLEER. CDR3: CASSQQPGGNTGELFF. The DNA of the CDR3 is TGCGCCAGCAGCCAGCAACCGGGGGGGAACACCGGGGAGCTGTTTTTT.

CDR3 sequence reads: CASTPAGGWQPQHF. DNA of the CDR3: TGTGCCAGCACCCCGGCGGGGGGCTGGCAGCCCCAGCATTTT. The chain joins TRBV7-8 to TRBJ1-5, with D perhaps TRBD1 (6 bases). CDR1 SGHVS and CDR2 FQNEAQ come from the germline V gene. This CDR3 comprises 14 residues. V was pared by 7 bases and J by 7 bases, with 17 bases between.

This rearrangement joins TRBV4-2 to TRBJ1-1, with TRBD1 identical over 10 bases. Germline CDR1 reads LGHNA; CDR2 reads YNFKEQ. V dropped 7 bases and J dropped 2; count of bases not matched to a gene: 7. The CDR3 runs to 15 residues. CDR3 amino acids: CASNPGTGVNTEAFF. The CDR3 region has the DNA TGTGCCAGCAACCCCGGGACAGGGGTAAACACTGAAGCTTTCTTT.

The rearrangement joins TRBV5-1 to TRBJ2-5; a weak D match, TRBD2 (5 bases). The CDR3 spans 12 residues. Germline CDR1 SGHRS, CDR2 YFSETQ. V gave up 5 bases and J gave up 2 bases, with 7 bases separating them. CDR3 sequence: CASRRDQETQYF. CDR3 sequence (DNA): TGCGCCAGCAGACGGGATCAAGAGACCCAGTACTTC.

The rearrangement joins TRBV7-2 to TRBJ1-2; D may be TRBD1 (5 bases). The CDR3 runs to 14 residues. CDR1 is SGHTA and CDR2 is FQGNSA in the germline V gene. The V end lost 1 base, the J end lost 5 bases, and 11 bases lay between the germline ends. CDR3 coding DNA: TGTGCCAGCAGCTTAGGGGGCCAGGGTTATGGCTACACCTTC. It yields the protein CASSLGGQGYGYTF.

The chain recombines TRBV30 with TRBJ2-1; 11 positions match TRBD1. Germline V gene lookup returns CDR1 GTSNPN and CDR2 SVGIG (reference sequence). The V and J ends lost 6 bases and 4 bases, in that order; junction bases with no gene match: 5. The CDR3 has 14 amino acids. The DNA for the CDR3 is TGTGCCTGTTACCGGGACAGGGGGTACAATGAGCAGTTCTTC. This gives the protein CACYRDRGYNEQFF.

The chain has TRBV19 and TRBJ1-1, with D uncertain. CDR3 length: 13 residues. Trimming stripped 5 bases from V and 1 base from J, with 8 bases between. CDR1 is LNHDA and CDR2 is SQIVND in the germline V gene (reference sequence). Here the CDR3 reads CASSRVANTEAFF. The CDR3 DNA reads as TGTGCCAGTAGTCGCGTAGCGAACACTGAAGCTTTCTTT.

J is TRBJ1-2 and V is TRBV5-6; D not resolved. V lost 4 bases and J 4 bases, leaving 20 bases between the germline ends. CDR1 and CDR2 from the germline V gene are SGHDT and YYEEEE. CDR3 length: 16 residues. Here the CDR3 DNA reads TGTGCCAGCAGCCTGTTCGTATCTAGGATCTCCTATGGCTACACCTTC. It codes for CASSLFVSRISYGYTF.

The rearrangement uses TRBV5-1 and TRBJ2-7, with a tentative D call TRBD2 (5 bases). The CDR3 sequence is 14 residues long. The V gene's germline CDR1 is SGHRS and CDR2 YFSETQ. V lost 2 bases and J lost 1, with 10 bases in between. CDR3 DNA sequence: TGCGCCAGCAGCTTCCCAACTAGTTCCTACGAGCAGTACTTC. It translates to CASSFPTSSYEQYF. The entire variable domain, with the rest obtained from reference TRBV5-1 and TRBJ2-7, is as follows: KAGVTQTPRYLIKTRGQQVTLSCSPISGHRSVSWYQQTPGQGLQFLFEYFSETQRNKGNFPGRFSGRQFSNSRSEMNVSTLELGDSALYLCASSFPTSSYEQYFGPGTRLTVT.

The V call is TRBV30, the J call TRBJ1-4, with D possibly matching TRBD1 (6 bases). V was shortened by 5 bases and J by 5 bases, with 12 bases between the two germline ends. This CDR3 is 13 amino acids long. The germline V gene encodes CDR1 GTSNPN and CDR2 SVGIG (reference sequence). DNA for the CDR3: TGTGCCTGGGAGAGAAGGGGGAATGAAAAACTGTTTTTT. Translation: CAWERRGNEKLFF.

The V call is TRBV5-1, the J call TRBJ1-1; no definite D call. V was shortened by 5 bases and J by 1 base, with 9 bases between the two germline ends. The CDR3 extends over 13 amino acids. Germline lookup yields CDR1 SGHRS and CDR2 YFSETQ. This CDR3 is CASRAEGNTEAFF. CDR3 bases: TGCGCCAGCAGAGCGGAGGGGAACACTGAAGCTTTCTTT.

This clone was seen a single time. The chain joins TRBV4-2 to TRBJ2-3; 13 bases align to TRBD2. Trimming took 3 bases from V and 6 from J; bases not matched to a gene: 9. Per the germline V gene, CDR1 is LGHNA and CDR2 is YNFKEQ. The CDR3 is 17 residues long. CDR3 sequence reads: CASSQGLAGSKQDTQYF. The CDR3 region has the DNA TGTGCCAGCAGCCAGGGACTAGCGGGGTCTAAACAGGATACGCAGTATTTT.